What follows are 30 T cell receptor beta chains derived from one specimen sequenced in a study of blood T cell repertoires in COVID-19. Sequencing used immunoSEQ multiplex PCR; TCRdb keeps in-frame clones, though not all of them. The sample yields 150,000 or so clones, roughly 86% seen once. The source material was peripheral blood. All receptors derive from a human donor with acute or convalescent COVID-19. The donor label of this sample is uncertain.

The chain has TRBV10-2 and TRBJ2-7; the D is unclear. There are 16 residues in the CDR3. Germline V gene data show CDR1 as WSHSY and CDR2 as SAAADI. The V and J ends lost 3 bases and 3 bases respectively, with 18 bases between them. The DNA for the CDR3 is TGCGCCAGCAGTGATTTGGTAATGAAACATAACTACGAGCAGTACTTC. Encoded protein: CASSDLVMKHNYEQYF.

This clone showed up just once. The CDR3 region is CASSCYGQEGYTF. The CDR3 DNA reads as TGTGCCAGCAGTTGCTACGGACAGGAGGGCTACACCTTC. The V call is TRBV21-1, the J call TRBJ1-2; TRBD1, the table's D call, lacks a check against the DNA. TRBV21-1 is deemed a pseudogene. CDR3 size: 13 residues.

The chain joins TRBV2 to TRBJ1-3; D ambiguous. V was shortened by 4 bases and J by 2 bases, with 21 bases between the two germline ends. The CDR3 runs 18 residues. CDR1 SNHLY and CDR2 FYNNEI come from the germline V gene. DNA for the CDR3: TGTGCCAGCAGTGCCTCAAGAAGAACGACTAGGGCTGGAAACACCATATATTTT. It codes for CASSASRRTTRAGNTIYF.

The gene calls are TRBV7-3 and TRBJ2-2; D might be TRBD2 (5 bases). The CDR3 consists of 14 residues. Germline loops: CDR1 SGHTA, CDR2 FQGTGA. The germline V and J ends were trimmed by 5 bases and 1 base, with 8 bases remaining between them. CDR3 in DNA: TGTGCCAGCAGCCACGAGGGGAACACCGGGGAGCTGTTTTTT. Translating gives CASSHEGNTGELFF.

The rearrangement uses TRBV5-4 and TRBJ1-2, with a possible D match to TRBD1 (6 bases). CDR3 length equals 15 residues. Germline CDR1 SGHNT, CDR2 YYREEE (reference sequence). V was cut by 0 bases and J by 4 bases, with 13 bases left in between. The CDR3 loop reads CASSLGQGQVYGYTF. CDR3 bases: TGTGCCAGCAGCTTGGGGCAGGGACAAGTCTATGGCTACACCTTC.

The V call is TRBV4-2, the J call TRBJ1-5; D call uncertain. CDR3 length equals 13 residues. Germline V lookup: CDR1 LGHNA, CDR2 YNFKEQ. V lost 1 base and J 5 bases, leaving 6 bases between the germline ends. The CDR3: CASSQGRDQPQHF. DNA for the CDR3: TGTGCCAGCAGCCAAGGGCGGGATCAGCCCCAGCATTTT.

The V and J genes are TRBV6-5 and TRBJ2-2, with a tentative D call TRBD2 (5 bases). Trimming stripped 8 bases from V and 5 bases from J, with 15 bases between. CDR3 length: 14 amino acids. CDR1 and CDR2 (germline): MNHEY, SVGAGI. The CDR3 sequence: CASRRPGGTGELFF. DNA for the CDR3: TGTGCCAGCCGACGTCCCGGAGGTACCGGGGAGCTGTTTTTT.

V is TRBV7-9 and J is TRBJ2-2; TRBD1 agrees at 8 bases. Germline CDR1 reads SEHNR; CDR2 reads FQNEAQ (reference sequence). This CDR3 is built from 15 residues. V trimming: 5 bases; J trimming: 5 bases; junction bases outside the gene matches: 7. The CDR3 region has the DNA TGTGCCAGCAGCCCAGGGGGCGTATGGACCGGGGAGCTGTTTTTT. It yields the protein CASSPGGVWTGELFF. The variable domain in full, completed from reference TRBV7-9 and TRBJ2-2, reads DTGVSQNPRHKITKRGQNVTFRCDPISEHNRLYWYRQTLGQGPEFLTYFQNEAQLEKSRLLSDRFSAERPKGSFSTLEIQRTEQGDSAMYLCASSPGGVWTGELFFGEGSRLTVL.

V gene TRBV5-1 combines with J gene TRBJ1-1; D gene uncertain. The CDR3 sequence is 13 residues long. Germline V gene data show CDR1 as SGHRS and CDR2 as YFSETQ. V lost 5 bases and J lost 0, with 8 bases in between. CDR3 amino acids: CASSPRLNTEAFF. The CDR3, as DNA: TGCGCCAGCAGTCCCAGGTTGAACACTGAAGCTTTCTTT.

This clone was seen only once. The J gene is TRBJ1-1, the V gene TRBV6-4; D may be TRBD1 (5 bases). From germline, CDR1 is MRHNA and CDR2 SNTAGT. Trimming left V 6 bases short and J 0 bases short, with 14 bases between. The CDR3 has 15 residues. The CDR3 coding sequence is TGTGCCAGCAGACTCCAGGGAAACCTGAACACTGAAGCTTTCTTT. Translation gives CASRLQGNLNTEAFF.

The V call is TRBV5-4, the J call TRBJ2-4, with 7 bases fitting TRBD2. Germline values: CDR1 SGHNT, CDR2 YYREEE (reference sequence). The CDR3 spans 16 residues. V gave up 4 bases and J gave up 0 bases; unmatched junction bases: 7. As DNA, the CDR3 is TGTGCCAGCAGCCCGGGAGGCGGGCGAGCCAAAAACATTCAGTACTTC. It translates to CASSPGGGRAKNIQYF.

J is TRBJ1-4 and V is TRBV3-1 (or the pseudogene TRBV3-2), with 12 bases that match TRBD1. CDR1 and CDR2 from the germline V gene are LGHDT and YNNKEL (reference sequence). V was clipped by 4 bases and J by 7 bases; unmatched bases: 1. There are 14 residues in the CDR3. CDR3 DNA: TGTGCCAGCAGCCTGGGACAGGGGGCTGAAAAACTGTTTTTT. Translated, it gives CASSLGQGAEKLFF.

J is TRBJ2-7 and V is TRBV19, with 9 bases that match TRBD1. The germline V gene has CDR1 LNHDA and CDR2 SQIVND (reference sequence). J was trimmed by 9 bases and V by 4 bases; bases with no gene match: 7. There are 13 residues in the CDR3. CDR3 DNA: TGTGCCAGTAGTAGCCGTGGGACAGGGCGGCAGTACTTC. Translating it yields CASSSRGTGRQYF.

Remarks on this clone: Within the sample, other DNA sequences also encode this same CDR3. CDR3 bases: TGTGCCAGCAGTGGGACAGGGGGCAGCTATGGCTACACCTTC. Translated: CASSGTGGSYGYTF. V and J are TRBV27 and TRBJ1-2, with 12 bases fitting TRBD1. Germline lookup yields CDR1 MNHEY and CDR2 SMNVEV (reference sequence). The CDR3 is made up of 14 amino acids. Unmatched junction bases numbered 2, after V lost 5 bases and J lost 4 bases.

The chain couples TRBV19 to TRBJ1-6; tentative D call: TRBD1 (6 bases). The V and J ends lost 5 bases and 10 bases respectively, with 15 bases between them. In germline, CDR1 is LNHDA, CDR2 SQIVND (reference sequence). The CDR3 runs 14 residues. CDR3 region: CASSGGLTTSPLHF. The CDR3 bases are TGTGCCAGTAGTGGGGGCCTGACAACCTCACCCCTCCACTTT.

The chain is built from TRBV5-8 and TRBJ1-4; D remains ambiguous. V lost 0 bases, J lost 4 bases, and 7 bases lay in between. CDR3 length: 14 residues. CDR1 is SGHTS and CDR2 is YDEGEE in the germline V gene. Written as DNA, the CDR3 is TGTGCCAGCAGCTTGGAATCAATTAATGAAAAACTGTTTTTT. Its protein product is CASSLESINEKLFF.

The J gene is TRBJ1-4, the V gene TRBV4-2; a weak D match, TRBD1 (5 bases). V was pared by 4 bases and J by 4 bases, with 19 bases between. Per germline, CDR1 LGHNA and CDR2 YNFKEQ. The CDR3 runs 17 residues. In nucleotides, the CDR3 is TGTGCCAGCAGCCCCCACGGGGGGGGTCTCGGTAATGAAAAACTGTTTTTT. Translated: CASSPHGGGLGNEKLFF.

The chain combines TRBV5-1 with TRBJ2-7; no clear D. Trimming took off 2 bases at V and 9 bases at J, with 12 bases between the two ends. From germline, CDR1 is SGHRS and CDR2 YFSETQ. The CDR3 spans 12 residues. This CDR3 is CASSLPSLRQYF. The CDR3 bases are TGCGCCAGCAGCTTACCATCCCTGCGGCAGTACTTC. Full variable domain (outside the CDR3, taken from reference TRBV5-1 and TRBJ2-7): KAGVTQTPRYLIKTRGQQVTLSCSPISGHRSVSWYQQTPGQGLQFLFEYFSETQRNKGNFPGRFSGRQFSNSRSEMNVSTLELGDSALYLCASSLPSLRQYFGPGTRLTVT.

The chain joins TRBV6-2 or TRBV6-3 to TRBJ2-6, with D tentatively TRBD2 (5 bases). Germline values: CDR1 MNHEY, CDR2 SVGEGT. V lost 2 bases to trimming and J lost 0 bases, with 8 bases between them. The CDR3 is 16 residues long. The CDR3 nucleotides read TGTGCCAGCAGTTACGAGACTAACTCTGGGGCCAACGTCCTGACTTTC. It yields the protein CASSYETNSGANVLTF.

The chain joins TRBV3-1 (or the pseudogene TRBV3-2) to TRBJ1-4; a weak D match, TRBD1 (5 bases). CDR3 length: 14 amino acids. CDR1 and CDR2 from the germline V gene are LGHDT and YNNKEL (reference sequence). With 2 bases removed from V and 2 bases from J, the gap between germline ends came to 6 bases. For the CDR3, the DNA is TGTGCCAGCAGCCAAAGACAGACTAATGAAAAACTGTTTTTT. This gives the protein CASSQRQTNEKLFF.

V usage is TRBV6-6 and J usage is TRBJ1-5; D might be TRBD1 (6 bases). CDR1 MNHNY and CDR2 SVGAGI come from the germline V gene (reference sequence). The CDR3 covers 15 residues. Trimming removed 5 bases from V and 2 bases from J, with 13 bases in between. CDR3 residues: CASSPQGGGNQPQHF. CDR3 DNA: TGTGCCAGCAGTCCCCAAGGGGGTGGCAATCAGCCCCAGCATTTT.

In this sample, this clone turned up a few times. Other DNA sequences within the sample encode an identical CDR3. The genes are TRBV11-2 and TRBJ2-7, with 7 bases identical to TRBD1. Losses at the gene ends were 5 bases for V and 4 bases for J; bases not matched to a gene: 5. CDR1 SGHAT and CDR2 FQNNGV come from the germline V gene. The length of the CDR3 is 13 residues. The CDR3, as DNA: TGTGCCAGCAGCGTAAACAGGGGTTACGAGCAGTACTTC. As protein: CASSVNRGYEQYF.

V usage is TRBV29-1 and J usage is TRBJ1-2; no clear D. The V gene lost 4 bases and the J gene lost 4 bases, with 13 bases spanning the gap. The CDR3 consists of 13 residues. CDR1 is SQVTM and CDR2 is ANQGSEA in the germline V gene. The CDR3 loop reads CSVVAGPSYGYTF. CDR3 DNA: TGCAGCGTTGTCGCAGGCCCGAGCTATGGCTACACCTTC.

This chain uses TRBV7-9 with TRBJ2-6, with D possibly matching TRBD1 (6 bases). In germline, CDR1 is SEHNR, CDR2 FQNEAQ (reference sequence). This CDR3 has 16 residues. The V and J ends lost 5 bases and 3 bases respectively, with 14 bases between them. As DNA, the CDR3 is TGTGCCAGCAGCCGGTCTACAGGGAGTGGGGCCAACGTCCTGACTTTC. It is translated as CASSRSTGSGANVLTF.

V is TRBV6-6 and J is TRBJ1-2, with 10 bases aligning to TRBD1. Germline V gene sequence: CDR1 MNHNY, CDR2 SVGAGI (reference sequence). Germline trimming cut 6 bases from V and 4 bases from J; bases unmatched to any gene: 8. The CDR3 is 15 amino acids. In nucleotides, the CDR3 is TGTGCCAGCAGCCGACTGACAGGGGGCTTCTATGGCTACACCTTC. Translating gives CASSRLTGGFYGYTF.

The chain is built from TRBV19 and TRBJ2-7; D is undetermined. The CDR3 is 14 residues long. The V end lost 4 bases, the J end lost 1 base, and 11 bases lay between the germline ends. Germline CDR1 LNHDA, CDR2 SQIVND (reference sequence). CDR3 nucleotides: TGTGCCAGTAGTAGTGCACTACTATCCTACGAGCAGTACTTC. It translates to CASSSALLSYEQYF.

V gene TRBV2 combines with J gene TRBJ1-2; the match to TRBD1 covers 8 bases. J gave up 5 bases and V 9 bases, and 14 bases lay outside the gene matches. This CDR3 contains 15 residues. Germline V gene data show CDR1 as SNHLY and CDR2 as FYNNEI. CDR3 amino acids: CASSYKTGEGYGYTF. CDR3 sequence (DNA): TGTGCCAGTAGCTATAAGACAGGGGAAGGGTATGGCTACACCTTC.

This rearrangement joins TRBV5-1 to TRBJ2-6, with TRBD2 as a possible D gene (6 bases). The CDR3 extends over 17 amino acids. Germline V CDR1 and CDR2: SGHRS, YFSETQ. The ends were cut back, 0 bases at V and 0 bases at J, with 10 bases in the middle. In nucleotides, the CDR3 is TGCGCCAGCAGCTTGGGGGGAGGTAGCTCTGGGGCCAACGTCCTGACTTTC. Amino acids: CASSLGGGSSGANVLTF.

This sequence joins TRBV19 and TRBJ1-2; D is unresolved. V lost 3 bases and J lost 7, with 9 bases in between. The CDR3 is 12 residues long. Germline values: CDR1 LNHDA, CDR2 SQIVND (reference sequence). CDR3 nucleotide sequence: TGTGCCAGTAGTATCTCCGCCGGTGGCTACACCTTC. Its protein product is CASSISAGGYTF.

In its sample, this clone was seen a few times. The chain joins TRBV30 to TRBJ1-2; 7 nucleotides match TRBD1. After removal of 5 bases from V and 4 bases from J, the junction contained 10 bases not matched to a gene. Per germline, CDR1 GTSNPN and CDR2 SVGIG (reference sequence). This CDR3 is built from 14 residues. This CDR3 reads CAWSLRGQIYGYTF. The CDR3 bases are TGTGCCTGGTCTCTTAGGGGACAGATCTATGGCTACACCTTC.